Listed below are T cell receptor beta chains from one sample, sequenced in a study of blood T cell repertoires in COVID-19. Generated by immunoSEQ multiplex PCR, the TCRdb table keeps only in-frame clones and is missing some. The table has approximately 170,000 clones, less than 90% seen once. Material for sequencing was peripheral blood. All receptors come from a woman in her seventies with COVID-19, enrolled during active disease. Each CDR3 is given with its conserved first and last residue. The D gene is left open where the match is weak.

v_gene	len	j_gene	d_gene	CDR3aa	CDR3nt
TRBV12-3/TRBV12-4	12	TRBJ1-6	.	CASNQRGGSLHF	TGTGCCAGCAACCAGCGAGGGGGTTCCCTCCACTTT
TRBV6-5	14	TRBJ2-2	TRBD1	CASSQGAYTGELFF	TGTGCCAGCAGCCAGGGGGCGTACACCGGGGAGCTGTTTTTT
TRBV6-5	14	TRBJ1-2	.	CASTQTGFNYGYTF	TGTGCCAGCACCCAGACAGGATTTAACTATGGCTACACCTTC
TRBV6-5	13	TRBJ1-1	.	CASSFIQGTEAFF	TGTGCCAGCAGCTTTATACAGGGCACTGAAGCTTTCTTT
TRBV5-1	14	TRBJ1-3	.	CASSREGPGNTIYF	TGCGCCAGCAGCCGGGAGGGGCCTGGAAACACCATATATTTT
TRBV2	14	TRBJ1-1	TRBD1	CASKIDRVNTEAFF	TGTGCCAGCAAGATAGACAGGGTGAACACTGAAGCTTTCTTT
TRBV29-1	14	TRBJ2-1	TRBD2	CSVLSGGYGKEQFF	TGCAGCGTTTTATCGGGAGGGTATGGTAAAGAGCAGTTCTTC
TRBV28	16	TRBJ2-2	.	CASSFQGGSNTGELFF	TGTGCCAGCAGTTTTCAGGGGGGATCGAACACCGGGGAGCTGTTTTTT
TRBV30	14	TRBJ1-5	.	CAWSGTPGNQPQHF	TGTGCCTGGAGCGGGACACCCGGCAATCAGCCCCAGCATTTT
TRBV7-2	16	TRBJ2-1	.	CASSLRNREPYNEQFF	TGTGCCAGCAGCTTGAGGAATCGGGAGCCCTACAATGAGCAGTTCTTC
TRBV19	14	TRBJ1-1	.	CASAKGVMNTEAFF	TGTGCCAGCGCGAAAGGGGTTATGAACACTGAAGCTTTCTTT
TRBV2	15	TRBJ2-2	TRBD2	CAIQGVGGPAGELFF	TGTGCCATTCAGGGTGTGGGAGGGCCGGCCGGGGAGCTGTTTTTT
TRBV7-3	14	TRBJ1-2	.	CASSRGQLNYGYTF	TGTGCCAGCAGCAGAGGACAGCTTAACTATGGCTACACCTTC
TRBV6-1	15	TRBJ2-7	TRBD1	CASSDEDRASYEQYF	TGTGCCAGCAGTGATGAAGACAGGGCCTCCTACGAGCAGTACTTC
TRBV21-1	14	TRBJ1-1	.	CASSRDSRNTEAFF	TGTGCCAGCAGCAGGGACAGTCGGAACACTGAAGCTTTCTTT
TRBV14	13	TRBJ1-1	TRBD1	CASRKTGGGMAFF	TGTGCCAGCAGAAAGACAGGGGGCGGGATGGCTTTCTTT
TRBV14	14	TRBJ1-2	.	CASSQVFGGRGYTF	TGTGCCAGCAGCCAAGTATTCGGGGGTCGGGGCTACACCTTC
TRBV6-5	16	TRBJ2-2	.	CASSYGAGVGSGELFF	TGTGCCAGCAGTTACGGGGCAGGGGTTGGGTCCGGGGAGCTGTTTTTT
TRBV7-2	13	TRBJ1-5	.	CASSFRAGQPQHF	TGTGCCAGCAGCTTTAGAGCCGGTCAGCCCCAGCATTTT
TRBV30	15	TRBJ2-3	.	CAWSQGGRGTDTQYF	TGTGCCTGGAGCCAAGGTGGGCGGGGCACAGATACGCAGTATTTT